Listed below are T cell receptor beta chains from one sample, sequenced in a study of T cells in Graves' hyperthyroidism and ophthalmopathy. Using its own MiXCR run on the multiplex PCR reads, TCRdb lists one record per CDR3 protein. The sample consists of around 250,000 distinct CDR3 sequences, about 16% of them appearing once. Sequences were obtained from blood. The receptors come from a woman in her late teens or twenties with Graves' ophthalmopathy. Each CDR3 is given with its conserved first and last residue. D genes are given only for firm matches. Not all rows give a size; the values are once, few, many and, for expanded clones, a class.

J gene: TRBJ2-1
CDR3 length: 12
D gene: NA
clone size: many
V gene: TRBV18
CDR3 DNA: TGTGCCAGCTCACCAGGAGTAAATGAGCAGTTCTTC
CDR3 protein: CASSPGVNEQFF

J gene: TRBJ2-1
CDR3 length: 15
D gene: TRBD2
clone size: NA
V gene: TRBV19
CDR3 DNA: TGTGCCAGTAGTCGGACTAGCCTCTCCTACAATGAGCAGTTCTTC
CDR3 protein: CASSRTSLSYNEQFF

J gene: TRBJ2-3
CDR3 length: 14
D gene: TRBD1
clone size: many
V gene: TRBV24-1
CDR3 DNA: TGTGCCACTAGTCTAGGACAGGGGATAGATACGCAGTATTTT
CDR3 protein: CATSLGQGIDTQYF

J gene: TRBJ1-4
CDR3 length: 15
D gene: NA
clone size: NA
V gene: TRBV4-1
CDR3 DNA: TGCGCCAGCAGCCAGATGAGAATGGCTAATGAAAAACTGTTTTTT
CDR3 protein: CASSQMRMANEKLFF

J gene: TRBJ2-1
CDR3 length: 20
D gene: NA
clone size: NA
V gene: TRBV5-1
CDR3 DNA: NA
CDR3 protein: CASSFYICSARMRFYNEQFF

J gene: TRBJ1-1
CDR3 length: 14
D gene: NA
clone size: many
V gene: TRBV7-9
CDR3 DNA: TGTGCCAGCAGCACTGGGGGACCCAACACTGAAGCTTTCTTT
CDR3 protein: CASSTGGPNTEAFF

J gene: TRBJ2-1
CDR3 length: 12
D gene: TRBD2
clone size: NA
V gene: TRBV29-1
CDR3 DNA: TGCAGCGTCTCCTACCCCGGGACTAGCAAGTTCTTC
CDR3 protein: CSVSYPGTSKFF

J gene: TRBJ2-1
CDR3 length: 15
D gene: TRBD2
clone size: many
V gene: TRBV20-1
CDR3 DNA: TGCAGTGCTAGAGTGAAGGGGACTAGCGAAAATGAGCAGTTCTTC
CDR3 protein: CSARVKGTSENEQFF

J gene: TRBJ2-5
CDR3 length: 12
D gene: NA
clone size: many
V gene: TRBV12-3/TRBV12-4
CDR3 DNA: TGTGCCAGCAGTTCTGCCCCAGAGACCCAGTACTTC
CDR3 protein: CASSSAPETQYF

J gene: TRBJ1-2
CDR3 length: 14
D gene: NA
clone size: many
V gene: TRBV13
CDR3 DNA: TGTGCCAGCAGCTTAGGCAAAGGGGCCTATGGCTACACCTTC
CDR3 protein: CASSLGKGAYGYTF

J gene: TRBJ2-4
CDR3 length: 16
D gene: TRBD2
clone size: few
V gene: TRBV2
CDR3 DNA: TGTGCCAGCATCTCCCGGACTAGCGGGGCTAAAAACATTCAGTACTTC
CDR3 protein: CASISRTSGAKNIQYF

J gene: TRBJ2-1
CDR3 length: 17
D gene: TRBD2
clone size: many
V gene: TRBV12-3/TRBV12-4
CDR3 DNA: TGTGCCAGCAGCGGCGCGGGCGGGGGGACTCACTACAATGAGCAGTTCTTC
CDR3 protein: CASSGAGGGTHYNEQFF

J gene: TRBJ2-5
CDR3 length: 13
D gene: TRBD1
clone size: NA
V gene: TRBV20-1
CDR3 DNA: TGCAGTGCTGGTACAGGGGCGGGAGAGACCCAGTACTTC
CDR3 protein: CSAGTGAGETQYF

J gene: TRBJ2-1
CDR3 length: 16
D gene: NA
clone size: many
V gene: TRBV10-2
CDR3 DNA: TGCGCCAGCAGGGGTGCAAGTCGAAGCTCCTACAATGAGCAGTTCTTC
CDR3 protein: CASRGASRSSYNEQFF

J gene: TRBJ1-2
CDR3 length: 15
D gene: NA
clone size: many
V gene: TRBV6-6
CDR3 DNA: TGTGCCAGCAGTTACGGGGGACGGACTAACTATGGCTACACCTTC
CDR3 protein: CASSYGGRTNYGYTF

J gene: TRBJ1-2
CDR3 length: 13
D gene: NA
clone size: many
V gene: TRBV2
CDR3 DNA: TGTGCCTCGAACAGGGAGTACGAGGATGGCTACACCTTC
CDR3 protein: CASNREYEDGYTF

J gene: TRBJ2-7
CDR3 length: 15
D gene: NA
clone size: many
V gene: TRBV30
CDR3 DNA: TGTGCCTGGAGTCCAGGGGGGGTTGGAGACCACGAGCAGTACTTC
CDR3 protein: CAWSPGGVGDHEQYF

J gene: TRBJ2-1
CDR3 length: 15
D gene: TRBD2
clone size: many
V gene: TRBV5-1
CDR3 DNA: TGCGCCAGCAGCTCCAGCGGGGGACGATACAATGAGCAGTTCTTC
CDR3 protein: CASSSSGGRYNEQFF

J gene: TRBJ1-1
CDR3 length: 14
D gene: TRBD1
clone size: few
V gene: TRBV9
CDR3 DNA: TGTGCCAGCAGCCCAAACAGGGGGCTGACTGAAGCTTTCTTT
CDR3 protein: CASSPNRGLTEAFF

J gene: TRBJ2-7
CDR3 length: 12
D gene: NA
clone size: NA
V gene: TRBV29-1
CDR3 DNA: TGCAGCGTTGCCCTTTCCCTTAACGAGCAGTACTTC
CDR3 protein: CSVALSLNEQYF

J gene: TRBJ1-1
CDR3 length: 13
D gene: NA
clone size: many
V gene: TRBV27
CDR3 DNA: TGTGCCAGCAGTCCCCGTTCGAACACTGAAGCTTTCTTT
CDR3 protein: CASSPRSNTEAFF

J gene: TRBJ1-1
CDR3 length: 14
D gene: NA
clone size: many
V gene: TRBV9
CDR3 DNA: TGTGCCAGCAGCGCAGGGGAGGAGGGCACTGAAGCTTTCTTT
CDR3 protein: CASSAGEEGTEAFF

J gene: TRBJ2-3
CDR3 length: 15
D gene: TRBD2
clone size: few
V gene: TRBV18
CDR3 DNA: TGTGTCAGCTCAATGCGGGGGGGCCGGGCAGATACGCAGTATTTT
CDR3 protein: CVSSMRGGRADTQYF

J gene: TRBJ1-1
CDR3 length: 13
D gene: NA
clone size: many
V gene: TRBV27
CDR3 DNA: TGTGCCAGCAGCCCGCCGGGGGGCGCTGAAGCTTTCTTT
CDR3 protein: CASSPPGGAEAFF

J gene: TRBJ1-2
CDR3 length: 15
D gene: NA
clone size: many
V gene: TRBV13
CDR3 DNA: TGTGCCAGCAGCTTAGGTGGGACCGCTTATCGTGGCTACACCTTC
CDR3 protein: CASSLGGTAYRGYTF

J gene: TRBJ1-1
CDR3 length: 16
D gene: NA
clone size: NA
V gene: TRBV14
CDR3 DNA: TGTGCCAGCAGCCAAGAAATAGACGGACTGAACACTGAAGCTTTCTTT
CDR3 protein: CASSQEIDGLNTEAFF

J gene: TRBJ2-1
CDR3 length: 17
D gene: TRBD2
clone size: NA
V gene: TRBV5-6
CDR3 DNA: TGTGCCAGCAGCCCGATACGGCGGCTAGCGGCTTTCAATGAGCAGTTCTTC
CDR3 protein: CASSPIRRLAAFNEQFF

J gene: TRBJ2-3
CDR3 length: 14
D gene: TRBD1
clone size: NA
V gene: TRBV20-1
CDR3 DNA: TGCAGTGCTAGAGGGGACAGAAGCACAGATACGCAGTATTTT
CDR3 protein: CSARGDRSTDTQYF

J gene: TRBJ1-2
CDR3 length: 12
D gene: NA
clone size: many
V gene: TRBV27
CDR3 DNA: TGTGCCAGCAGTTTTGGTAACTATGGCTACACCTTC
CDR3 protein: CASSFGNYGYTF

J gene: TRBJ1-6
CDR3 length: 13
D gene: NA
clone size: many
V gene: TRBV30
CDR3 DNA: TGTGCCTGGAGAACAGCAGGAAGCTCACCCCTCCACTTT
CDR3 protein: CAWRTAGSSPLHF

J gene: TRBJ1-1
CDR3 length: 15
D gene: NA
clone size: NA
V gene: TRBV3-1
CDR3 DNA: TGTGCCAGCAGCTATGCGGGGGGGCGGGCCACTGAAGCTTTCTTT
CDR3 protein: CASSYAGGRATEAFF

J gene: TRBJ2-4
CDR3 length: 19
D gene: NA
clone size: few
V gene: TRBV18
CDR3 DNA: TGTGCCAGCTCACCACGTCCGAGGGGGGCAAGCCAGGTCAAAAACATTCAGTACTTC
CDR3 protein: CASSPRPRGASQVKNIQYF

J gene: TRBJ2-1
CDR3 length: 14
D gene: TRBD2
clone size: NA
V gene: TRBV25-1
CDR3 DNA: TGTGCCAGCAGTGGACCGGGACTAGCGTCTGAGCAGTTCTTC
CDR3 protein: CASSGPGLASEQFF